These 12 T cell receptor beta chains came from one sample sequenced in a study of cytomegalovirus exposure and HLA in healthy donors. The PCR was carried out with 60 Vbeta primers and 13 Jbeta primers. Data came from immunoSEQ multiplex PCR; TCRdb stores just in-frame clones and leaves some out. The sample consists of roughly 89,000 clones, over 60% of them appearing once. The sample was PBMCs. These receptors were taken from a woman in her forties or fifties in good health and CMV-seropositive.

This clone was seen more than once but under ten times. V and J are TRBV10-3 and TRBJ1-2; TRBD1 is a possible D gene (6 bases). There are 12 residues in the CDR3. V lost 9 bases to trimming and J lost 6 bases, with 14 bases between them. Germline CDR1 reads ENHRY; CDR2 reads SYGVKD. CDR3: CAIALTGHGYTF. The CDR3 bases are TGTGCCATAGCCTTGACAGGACATGGCTACACCTTC.

There are a few counts of this clone. V usage is TRBV27 and J usage is TRBJ1-2; TRBD1 agrees at 8 bases. The CDR3 loop spans 13 amino acids. V gave up 6 bases and J gave up 3 bases; unmatched junction bases: 3. Germline lookup yields CDR1 MNHEY and CDR2 SMNVEV (reference sequence). The chain's CDR3 is CASSDRGDYGYTF. DNA for the CDR3: TGTGCCAGCAGCGACAGGGGCGACTATGGCTACACCTTC.

The J gene is TRBJ1-4, the V gene TRBV19, with a weak D call TRBD1 (6 bases). This CDR3 is built from 15 residues. V lost 4 bases, J lost 7 bases, and 16 bases lay in between. Germline values: CDR1 LNHDA, CDR2 SQIVND (reference sequence). In DNA form, the CDR3 reads TGTGCCAGTAGTAAAGGACAGCCAAGACCTGAAAAACTGTTTTTT. Translated: CASSKGQPRPEKLFF.

This rearrangement joins TRBV11-2 to TRBJ2-3; 8 bases fit TRBD2. V trimming: 5 bases; J trimming: 2 bases; junction bases outside the gene matches: 12. CDR1 and CDR2 (germline): SGHAT, FQNNGV. CDR3 length: 17 residues. CDR3 region: CASSHSFGRGDTDTQYF. CDR3 bases: TGTGCCAGCAGCCACTCGTTCGGGCGGGGGGACACAGATACGCAGTATTTT. Based on the CDR3 plus reference TRBV11-2 and TRBJ2-3, the full variable domain is EAGVAQSPRYKIIEKRQSVAFWCNPISGHATLYWYQQILGQGPKLLIQFQNNGVVDDSQLPKDRFSAERLKGVDSTLKIQPAKLEDSAVYLCASSHSFGRGDTDTQYFGPGTRLTVL.

This chain connects TRBV6-5 to TRBJ2-1; D gene unclear. Deletions cut 2 bases from V and 9 bases from J, with 11 bases between. The CDR3 contains 13 residues. Germline V gene lookup returns CDR1 MNHEY and CDR2 SVGAGI. The CDR3 region is CASSYHFLAEQFF. CDR3 nucleotide sequence: TGTGCCAGCAGTTACCACTTTTTAGCTGAGCAGTTCTTC.

The chain uses TRBV6-5 and TRBJ2-7, with D maybe TRBD2 (5 bases). The CDR3 runs 15 residues. V was cut by 2 bases and J by 0 bases, with 11 bases left in between. Per germline, CDR1 MNHEY and CDR2 SVGAGI. CDR3 sequence reads: CASSYGGPPSYEQYF. Here the CDR3 DNA reads TGTGCCAGCAGTTACGGAGGACCCCCCTCCTACGAGCAGTACTTC.

This chain uses TRBV2 with TRBJ2-1; 7 nucleotides line up with TRBD2. In germline, CDR1 is SNHLY, CDR2 FYNNEI. The trim removed 3 bases at V and 0 bases at J, leaving 2 bases unmatched. CDR3 length: 15 amino acids. The CDR3 reads CASSDSGVSYNEQFF. CDR3 nucleotide sequence: TGTGCCAGCAGTGACAGCGGGGTCTCCTACAATGAGCAGTTCTTC.

Only one count was recorded for this clone. The V and J genes are TRBV19 and TRBJ1-6; D is unresolved. Germline V gene data show CDR1 as LNHDA and CDR2 as SQIVND (reference sequence). Trimming stripped 5 bases from V and 6 bases from J, with 5 bases between. The CDR3 length is 12 residues. CDR3 in DNA: TGTGCCAGTAGTTACAGTAATTCACCCCTCCACTTT. It is translated as CASSYSNSPLHF.

V is TRBV6-1 and J is TRBJ2-1; D possibly corresponds to TRBD2 (6 bases). The germline CDR1 and CDR2 sequences are MNHNS and SASEGT. CDR3 length equals 14 residues. With 4 bases removed from V and 3 bases from J, the gap between germline ends came to 10 bases. DNA for the CDR3: TGTGCCAGCAGTGCGGGGGTCTTCTACAATGAGCAGTTCTTC. This gives the protein CASSAGVFYNEQFF.

The genes are TRBV5-4 and TRBJ2-3, with D perhaps TRBD1 (6 bases). The germline gives CDR1 SGHNT, CDR2 YYREEE (reference sequence). V gave up 4 bases and J gave up 2 bases, with 20 bases separating them. The CDR3 spans 17 residues. CDR3 coding DNA: TGTGCCAGCAGCCCGTTCCTGAGGGACACCGACACAGATACGCAGTATTTT. It specifies CASSPFLRDTDTDTQYF.

V usage is TRBV5-1 and J usage is TRBJ1-1; TRBD1 might be the D (5 bases). This CDR3 has 17 amino acids. The germline gives CDR1 SGHRS, CDR2 YFSETQ. V shed 0 bases and J shed 2 bases, with 17 bases lying between them. In DNA form, the CDR3 reads TGCGCCAGCAGCTTGGGTTGGGGCAGGGTGAGCAACACTGAAGCTTTCTTT. Protein: CASSLGWGRVSNTEAFF. The whole variable domain, remainder taken from reference TRBV5-1 and TRBJ1-1, is KAGVTQTPRYLIKTRGQQVTLSCSPISGHRSVSWYQQTPGQGLQFLFEYFSETQRNKGNFPGRFSGRQFSNSRSEMNVSTLELGDSALYLCASSLGWGRVSNTEAFFGQGTRLTVV.

V usage is TRBV7-9 and J usage is TRBJ2-2, with a tentative D call TRBD1 (5 bases). CDR3 length: 17 amino acids. With 10 bases removed from V and 0 bases from J, the gap between germline ends came to 21 bases. Germline V gene data show CDR1 as SEHNR and CDR2 as FQNEAQ (reference sequence). Here the CDR3 reads CATPSIAWGANTGELFF. For the CDR3, the DNA is TGTGCCACACCCTCCATCGCGTGGGGCGCGAACACCGGGGAGCTGTTTTTT.